A selection of T cell receptor beta chains follows, all from one sample in a study. TCRdb itself ran the RT-PCR reads through MiXCR, one entry per CDR3 protein. The repertoire holds about 680,000 distinct CDR3 sequences, with 14% as singletons. Sequences were obtained from memory CD4+ T cells from blood. All receptors derive from a female donor in good health, serving as a healthy control. Both conserved end residues are part of each CDR3. The D gene is left open where the match is weak. The size of a clone is reported for some rows only, either as once, few or many, or as a class for expanded clones.

v_gene,d_gene,abundance,j_gene,CDR3aa,CDR3nt
TRBV7-2,TRBD1,.,TRBJ1-2,CASSPRTGGSGGYTF,TGTGCCAGCAGCCCCAGGACAGGGGGTTCAGGAGGCTACACCTTC
TRBV6-5,TRBD2,many,TRBJ2-6,CASTKLAGVDGANVLTF,TGTGCCAGCACCAAACTAGCGGGAGTAGATGGGGCCAACGTCCTGACTTTC
TRBV5-4,TRBD1,once,TRBJ2-7,CASSLKGAGEQYF,TGTGCCAGCAGCTTGAAGGGGGCAGGGGAGCAGTACTTC
TRBV12-3/TRBV12-4,.,.,TRBJ1-1,CASSLGDTTGEAFF,TGTGCCAGCAGTTTGGGGGACACCACAGGTGAAGCTTTCTTT
TRBV4-1,.,.,TRBJ1-6,CASSQDPQGNSPLHF,TGCGCCAGCAGCCAAGATCCTCAGGGGAATTCACCCCTCCACTTT
TRBV5-6,.,.,TRBJ1-2,CASSLYQEAGYTF,TGTGCCAGCAGCTTGTACCAGGAGGCTGGCTACACCTTC
TRBV11-2,.,.,TRBJ1-1,CATSHRISEAFF,TGTGCCACCTCACACAGAATCTCTGAAGCTTTCTTT
TRBV6-5,TRBD2,.,TRBJ2-1,CASSPVAGGNSEQFF,TGTGCCAGCAGCCCCGTAGCGGGAGGGAACAGTGAGCAGTTCTTC
TRBV20-1,.,many,TRBJ1-2,CSAMGRKSGYGYTF,TGCAGTGCGATGGGACGGAAGAGTGGCTATGGCTACACCTTC
TRBV2,TRBD1,.,TRBJ2-5,CASRRQGPGETQYF,TGTGCCAGCAGGCGACAGGGGCCAGGGGAGACCCAGTACTTC
TRBV20-1,.,few,TRBJ1-5,CSARDRGDYSNQPQHF,TGCAGTGCTAGAGATAGGGGCGACTATAGCAATCAGCCCCAGCATTTT
TRBV12-3/TRBV12-4,.,few,TRBJ1-5,CASSLARDLNSNQPQHF,TGTGCCAGCAGTTTAGCGCGGGACCTTAATAGCAATCAGCCCCAGCATTTT
TRBV30,.,few,TRBJ1-6,CAWTHLGGGSPLHF,TGTGCCTGGACTCACCTGGGCGGAGGGTCACCCCTCCACTTT
TRBV6-5,.,.,TRBJ2-2,CASKSYTGELFF,TGTGCCAGCAAAAGTTACACCGGGGAGCTGTTTTTT
TRBV7-2,.,.,TRBJ1-5,CASSWIGRDQPQHF,TGTGCCAGCAGCTGGATAGGTCGAGATCAGCCCCAGCATTTT
TRBV5-4,TRBD1,few,TRBJ2-2,CASSEGQGQTGELFF,TGTGCCAGCAGCGAGGGACAGGGGCAAACCGGGGAGCTGTTTTTT
TRBV5-5,TRBD1,.,TRBJ2-7,CASSLLFTGVSYEQYF,TGTGCCAGCAGCTTGTTGTTTACAGGGGTTTCCTACGAGCAGTACTTC
TRBV10-2,.,many,TRBJ1-6,CASSDLDPNSPLHF,TGCGCCAGCAGTGACCTGGACCCGAATTCACCCCTCCACTTT
TRBV6-1,TRBD2,many,TRBJ2-1,CASREGLAGPNEQFF,TGTGCCAGCAGGGAGGGACTAGCGGGCCCCAATGAGCAGTTCTTC
TRBV28,.,few,TRBJ1-1,CASRGGTEAFF,TGTGCCAGCAGGGGAGGCACTGAAGCTTTCTTT
TRBV7-2,.,few,TRBJ2-3,CASSPTPGGSRDTQYF,TGTGCCAGCAGCCCTACGCCCGGGGGCAGTCGAGATACGCAGTATTTT
TRBV7-9,TRBD2,.,TRBJ2-1,CASSQHLGAESGTSGYNEQFF,TGTGCCAGCAGCCAGCATCTCGGAGCGGAGTCCGGGACTAGCGGTTACAATGAGCAGTTCTTC
TRBV20-1,.,.,TRBJ1-2,CSAREPGLENGYTF,TGCAGTGCTAGAGAACCGGGCCTTGAGAATGGCTACACCTTC
TRBV5-4,.,few,TRBJ1-1,CASSWDYYRANTEAFF,TGTGCCAGCAGCTGGGATTACTATCGGGCCAACACTGAAGCTTTCTTT
TRBV7-2,.,.,TRBJ2-2,CASSETWDSGELFF,TGTGCCAGCAGCGAGACCTGGGATTCCGGGGAGCTGTTTTTT
TRBV2,TRBD1,few,TRBJ1-6,CASSAQGARSPLHF,TGTGCCAGCAGTGCACAGGGGGCTAGATCACCCCTCCACTTT
TRBV20-1,TRBD1,.,TRBJ1-1,CSASGGGRGLAEAFF,TGCAGTGCTAGTGGTGGGGGCAGGGGGCTTGCTGAAGCTTTCTTT
TRBV5-1,.,.,TRBJ2-7,CASGFGQYEQYF,TGCGCCAGCGGCTTCGGACAGTACGAGCAGTACTTC
TRBV4-1,TRBD2,many,TRBJ2-1,CASSQDSAGFYNEQFF,TGCGCCAGCAGCCAAGATTCAGCGGGATTCTACAATGAGCAGTTCTTC
TRBV12-3/TRBV12-4,.,.,TRBJ1-2,CAISPTLEGYTF,TGTGCCATCAGCCCAACATTGGAAGGCTACACCTTC
TRBV6-5,TRBD2,many,TRBJ2-7,CASSRKRAGGFYEQYF,TGTGCCAGCAGTCGCAAAAGAGCGGGAGGGTTCTACGAGCAGTACTTC
TRBV7-6,.,many,TRBJ2-2,CASSLNSGTATGELFF,TGTGCCAGCAGCTTAAATAGCGGGACAGCCACCGGGGAGCTGTTTTTT
TRBV5-1,TRBD1,few,TRBJ2-7,CASNPTGQGYEQYF,TGCGCCAGCAACCCTACGGGACAGGGGTACGAGCAGTACTTC
TRBV5-1,.,many,TRBJ2-2,CASRINTGELFF,TGCGCCAGCAGAATCAACACCGGGGAGCTGTTTTTT
TRBV3-1,.,many,TRBJ1-1,CASSQARGTEAFF,TGTGCCAGCAGCCAAGCACGGGGGACTGAAGCTTTCTTT
TRBV5-1,TRBD2,many,TRBJ2-3,CASSWTGTSLTDTQYF,TGCGCCAGCAGCTGGACCGGGACTAGTCTAACAGATACGCAGTATTTT